The clone carrying this TCR beta chain was seen many times. Its matching antigen is unknown. Beta-chain TCR CDR3 regions were amplified from RNA transcripts. The first round was an RT-PCR with HTBI primers, and the second round was a multiplex PCR. In TCRdb, the multiplex PCR reads were re-called with MiXCR into one record per CDR3 protein. The repertoire holds about half a million distinct CDR3 sequences, roughly an eighth seen once, with approximately 9.8% in the top ten. The sample originates from a study of Graves' ophthalmopathy and Graves' hyperthyroidism. Whole-study results and caveats: Ophthalmopathy progression cases were predicted by the model with approximately 71% sensitivity and 72.22% specificity. Separation of ophthalmopathy from stable hyperthyroidism was achieved by a 13-signature model, at about 91% sensitivity and about 81% specificity.

Serum thyroxine and TRAb, along with clinical symptoms, thyroid ultrasound and orbital computed tomography, were what diagnosis relied on. Trimming cost V 2 bases and J 0 bases; bases outside gene matches: 0. The V gene's germline CDR1 is MNHNS and CDR2 SASEGT. The CDR3 loop spans 15 amino acids. The sample taken for sequencing was blood. This chain joins TRBV6-1 and TRBJ2-5, with TRBD2 identical over 10 bases. The sequence was obtained from a woman in her twenties or thirties with Graves' ophthalmopathy. The chain's CDR3 is CASSELAGDQETQYF. The CDR3 nucleotides read TGTGCCAGCAGTGAACTAGCGGGGGACCAAGAGACCCAGTACTTC.